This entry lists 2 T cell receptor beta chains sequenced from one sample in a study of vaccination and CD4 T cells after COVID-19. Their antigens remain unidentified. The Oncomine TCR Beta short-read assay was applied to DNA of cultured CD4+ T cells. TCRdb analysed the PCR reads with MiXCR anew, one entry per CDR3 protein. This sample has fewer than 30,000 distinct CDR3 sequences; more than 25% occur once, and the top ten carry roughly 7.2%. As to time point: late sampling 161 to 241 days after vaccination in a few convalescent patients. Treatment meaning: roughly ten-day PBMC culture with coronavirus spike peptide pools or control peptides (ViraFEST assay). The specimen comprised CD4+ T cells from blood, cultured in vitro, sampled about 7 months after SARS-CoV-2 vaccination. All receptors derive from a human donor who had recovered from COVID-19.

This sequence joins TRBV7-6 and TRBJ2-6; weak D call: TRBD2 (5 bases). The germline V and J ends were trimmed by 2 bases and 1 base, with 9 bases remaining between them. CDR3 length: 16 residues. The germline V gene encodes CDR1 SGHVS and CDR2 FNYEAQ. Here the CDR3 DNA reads TGTGCCAGCAGCTTAAGACGCGGGTCTGGGGCCAACGTCCTGACTTTC. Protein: CASSLRRGSGANVLTF.

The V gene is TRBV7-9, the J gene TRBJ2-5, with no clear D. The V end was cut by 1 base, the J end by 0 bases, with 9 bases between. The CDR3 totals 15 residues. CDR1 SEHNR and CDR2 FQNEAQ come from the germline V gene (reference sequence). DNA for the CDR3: TGTGCCAGCAGCTTAGTGACACTGTACCAAGAGACCCAGTACTTC. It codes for CASSLVTLYQETQYF.